This T cell receptor (beta chain) was obtained from a study of shared clonotypes between healthy human individuals (dated by TCRdb to the early 2020s). General notes on the study: Two women and a few men aged 18 to 49 years were included in the cohort. To increase sequencing depth and limit assay-specific biases, TCR repertoire library preparation and sequencing were carried out by different laboratories using diverse techniques. To estimate repertoire size and how much clonotype sharing occurs between individuals, the study deeply sequenced the blood TCR repertoires of several healthy adults. Per donor, three plates each were used for CD4 naive and CD4 memory, two for CD8 naive, and one for CD8 memory. Leukapheresis yielded between about 0.8 and 8.9 billion PBMCs per donor.

Using the deep immunoSEQ assay, multiplex PCR amplified TCR CDR3 regions from genomic DNA. For each cell subset, the extracted genomic DNA was distributed evenly across all wells of several immunoSEQ 96-well plates, and each plate served as one replicate. For sorted subsets, around 0.2 ug of genomic DNA, equivalent to 25,000 to 30,000 T cell genomes, went into each replicate PCR. Purified libraries were quantified with a Qubit 3.0 fluorometer, sized on a Bioanalyzer 2100, and re-quantified with the KAPA Library Quantification kit. Each immunoSEQ 96-well plate was sequenced on its own single-read 150-cycle Illumina NextSeq 550 flow cell. The authors' pipeline ran thus. The immunoSEQ output contained only junctional sequences without quality scores, so filtering could not match that applied to full-length reads. Sequences were annotated with PyIR, a Python wrapper for IgBLAST v1.9, using IMGT germline references to assign V/J genes and CDR3. Reads were removed for weak V/J assignments (E-value above 1e-6), missing CDR3, stop codons, out-of-frame junctions, or ambiguous translated residues. A V3J clonotype was defined by an identical inferred V gene, J gene, and CDR3 amino acid sequence. The percentage overlap between two repertoires was calculated by dividing the number of shared unique clonotypes by the size of the smaller repertoire. Three approaches were used to assess repertoire richness: RTK rarefaction, the Chao1 estimator, and Recon v2.1 estimates of unobserved clonotypes. OLGA was used to compute generation probabilities for all TCRbeta clonotypes that the gDNA method yielded from a handful of donors. What TCRdb holds here is the immuneACCESS table cut down to in-frame rearrangements. Part of the clones is not present; checked against another copy, under half of the missing clones reflect an unresolved V gene, and the others are unexplained. V, J and clone size reflect that table, while D and trimming were determined from the DNA. For this sample the table gives around 1.1 million clones, of which about 72% were detected only once. The ten biggest clones cover 0.7% to 0.95% of the sample.

What the study reported, not specific to this receptor: When a handful of donors were compared, the shared fraction of clonotypes was 5% to 6.5% for naive CD4, about 4% for naive CD8, more than 2% for memory CD4, and less than 0.45% for memory CD8. Incomplete sequencing was indicated by rarefaction of sorted-subset datasets, despite the large sequencing depth. Based on pairwise subsampling, the degree of clonotype sharing among donors was expected to be affected by sequencing depth. Only blood was sampled, and tissue TCR repertoires likely differ from those in blood. Because the study included a small number of donors, the genetic and exposure-history diversity represented was limited. Naive subsets generally had larger estimated clonotype richness than memory subsets did. Compared with non-shared clonotypes, clonotypes shared by all four sorted-subset donors had higher generation probabilities.

Regarding this clone: Which antigen it targets is not known. No clone much larger than this one lies a single base away; base qualities are absent.

The donors were healthy, HIV-negative adults with no recently reported acute infections or vaccinations. All donors were Caucasian adults living in Nashville, Tennessee, USA. Magnetic negative selection was used to enrich CD4+ T cells, after which naive cells were positively selected on CD45RA and the negative fraction became the memory subset. After blood collection by leukapheresis, PBMCs were isolated using Ficoll-Histopaque density gradient centrifugation and then cryopreserved in the vapor phase of liquid nitrogen. Analytical flow cytometry was used to check the purity and quantity of each magnetically sorted T cell population. Genomic DNA was isolated from every sorted fraction and measured by UV absorbance on a Nanodrop 2000c. Looking up the germline V gene yields CDR1 SGHNT and CDR2 YENEEA. Spanning cysteine to phenylalanine, the CDR3 consists of 15 amino acids. Of the read, only the CDR3 DNA is kept; its 45 bases are in frame from base 1. V lost 5 bases and J lost 4 bases, and the count of bases not matched to a germline gene is 5.

Sequenced input: memory CD4+ T cells from PBMCs. The sample's cell subset or site label, decoded: CD45RA-negative fraction. The source of this sequence is a man aged 18 to 29 in good health. Some clones in this sample may be carry-over from other donors' samples. Recombination linked TRBV11-3 to TRBJ2-1; TRBD1 agrees with 10 junctional bases. The nucleotides are TGTGCCAGCAGCCTCGGACAGGGGGTATACAATGAGCAGTTCTTC. Its translation reads: CASSLGQGVYNEQFF.